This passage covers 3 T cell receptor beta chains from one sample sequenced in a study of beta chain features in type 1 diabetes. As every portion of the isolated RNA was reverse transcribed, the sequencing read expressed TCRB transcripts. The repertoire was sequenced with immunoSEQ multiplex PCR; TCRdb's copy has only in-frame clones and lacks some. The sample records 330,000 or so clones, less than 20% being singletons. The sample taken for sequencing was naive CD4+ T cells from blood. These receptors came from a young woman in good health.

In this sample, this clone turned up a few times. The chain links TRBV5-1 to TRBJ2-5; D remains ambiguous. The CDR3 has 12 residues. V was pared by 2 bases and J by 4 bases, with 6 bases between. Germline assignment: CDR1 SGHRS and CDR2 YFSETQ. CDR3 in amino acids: CASSFSSETQYF. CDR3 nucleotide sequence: TGCGCCAGCAGCTTTTCATCAGAGACCCAGTACTTC. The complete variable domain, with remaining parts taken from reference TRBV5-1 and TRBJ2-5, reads KAGVTQTPRYLIKTRGQQVTLSCSPISGHRSVSWYQQTPGQGLQFLFEYFSETQRNKGNFPGRFSGRQFSNSRSEMNVSTLELGDSALYLCASSFSSETQYFGPGTRLLVL.

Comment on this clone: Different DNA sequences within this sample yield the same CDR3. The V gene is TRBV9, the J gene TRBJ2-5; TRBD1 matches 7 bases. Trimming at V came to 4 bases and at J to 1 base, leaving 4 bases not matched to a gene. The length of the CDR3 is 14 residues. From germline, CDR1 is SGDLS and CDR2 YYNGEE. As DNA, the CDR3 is TGTGCCAGCAGCACAACAGGGGCCCAAGAGACCCAGTACTTC. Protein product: CASSTTGAQETQYF.

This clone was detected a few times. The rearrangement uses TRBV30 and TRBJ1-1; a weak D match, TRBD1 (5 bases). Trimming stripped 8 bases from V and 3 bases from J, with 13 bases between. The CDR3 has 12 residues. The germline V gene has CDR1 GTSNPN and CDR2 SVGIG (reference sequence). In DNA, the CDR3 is TGTGCCGGCGTGTGGGGGGACACTGAAGCTTTCTTT. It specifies CAGVWGDTEAFF.